This is a list of T cell receptor beta chains from one sample in a study of T-cell reconstitution after alpha-beta-depleted transplantation in children. Each CDR3 protein is one row after TCRdb ran MiXCR on the PCR reads. The sample yields hundreds of thousands of distinct CDR3 sequences, 10% to 15% seen once. The specimen was PBMCs, mostly from graft donor cells, collected 360 days after TCRalphabeta/CD19-depleted stem cell transplant. These receptors were collected from a male patient younger than 18 who had a stem cell transplant for acute myeloid leukemia, so the T cells may come from the graft donor. Both conserved end residues are part of each CDR3. Each record gives: D gene, clone size, J gene, V gene, CDR3 length, CDR3 protein, CDR3 DNA. The D gene is left open where the match is weak. Only part of the rows carry a size: once, few, many, or a class if the clone is expanded.

NA NA TRBJ2-3 TRBV9 15 CASSSRLQGADTQYF TGTGCCAGCAGCTCCCGATTACAGGGAGCAGATACGCAGTATTTT
NA NA TRBJ2-7 TRBV11-2 10 CAENLDVQYF TGTGCAGAAAATTTGGATGTGCAGTACTTC
TRBD1 few TRBJ1-2 TRBV5-1 18 CASSLTPGQGLPTYGYTF TGCGCCAGCAGCCTAACCCCGGGACAGGGACTTCCTACCTATGGCTACACCTTC
TRBD1 NA TRBJ2-2 TRBV12-3/TRBV12-4 15 CASSFRDRVAGELFF TGTGCCAGCAGTTTCCGGGACAGGGTTGCCGGGGAGCTGTTTTTT
NA few TRBJ2-1 TRBV13 16 CASRLPPGESYNEQFF TGTGCCAGCAGATTACCGCCGGGAGAATCCTACAATGAGCAGTTCTTC
NA few TRBJ2-7 TRBV25-1 13 CASSAPAVFEQYF TGTGCCAGCAGTGCTCCGGCCGTTTTCGAGCAGTACTTC
NA few TRBJ2-2 TRBV18 15 CASSPPGLNTGELFF TGTGCCAGCTCACCGCCGGGGCTAAACACCGGGGAGCTGTTTTTT
TRBD1 few TRBJ2-7 TRBV28 14 CASSSQGAHNEQYF TGTGCCAGCAGTTCCCAGGGGGCGCATAACGAGCAGTACTTC
NA many TRBJ2-1 TRBV28 15 CASSFGQIDYNEQFF TGTGCCAGCAGTTTCGGACAGATCGACTACAATGAGCAGTTCTTC
TRBD2 many TRBJ2-5 TRBV11-2 16 CASSLELAGRQETQYF TGTGCCAGCAGCTTAGAGCTAGCGGGACGACAAGAGACCCAGTACTTC
NA NA TRBJ2-7 TRBV6-1 14 CASSSRLRYYEQYF TGTGCCAGCAGTAGCCGGCTCCGGTACTACGAGCAGTACTTC
NA NA TRBJ1-1 TRBV29-1 13 CSVFYIGNTEAFF TGCAGCGTTTTCTACATTGGGAACACTGAAGCTTTCTTT
TRBD2 few TRBJ2-7 TRBV20-1 14 CSARTSGSLPEQYF TGCAGTGCTAGGACTAGCGGGAGTTTACCCGAGCAGTACTTC
TRBD2 NA TRBJ2-3 TRBV12-3/TRBV12-4 15 CASSLTSAYTDTQYF TGTGCCAGCAGTTTAACTAGCGCTTACACAGATACGCAGTATTTT
NA NA TRBJ2-1 TRBV2 13 CASIRAGYNEQFF TGTGCCAGCATACGAGCAGGGTACAATGAGCAGTTCTTC
TRBD2 NA TRBJ2-1 TRBV20-1 17 CSASNVWTSGAYNEQFF TGCAGTGCTAGCAACGTCTGGACTAGCGGAGCCTACAATGAGCAGTTCTTC
TRBD2 NA TRBJ2-5 TRBV12-3/TRBV12-4 17 CASSRWGGLAVQETQYF TGTGCCAGCAGCCGGTGGGGGGGACTAGCGGTTCAAGAGACCCAGTACTTC
TRBD2 many TRBJ2-1 TRBV29-1 14 CSVDRDSGRAEQFF TGCAGCGTTGATCGAGATAGCGGGAGGGCTGAGCAGTTCTTC
TRBD2 few TRBJ2-1 TRBV4-2 23 CASSQEMFSAGSILAGLESEQFF TGTGCCAGCAGCCAAGAGATGTTCAGTGCAGGGAGTATACTAGCGGGACTGGAGAGTGAGCAGTTCTTC
NA NA TRBJ2-2 TRBV29-1 15 CSVERGHANTGELFF TGCAGCGTTGAACGGGGACACGCGAACACCGGGGAGCTGTTTTTT
NA few TRBJ2-3 TRBV9 15 CASRRGRSSTDTQYF TGTGCCAGCAGAAGGGGGAGGTCGTCCACAGATACGCAGTATTTT
NA few TRBJ2-3 TRBV20-1 15 CSARPAWGGTDTQYF TGCAGTGCTAGACCTGCATGGGGTGGCACAGATACGCAGTATTTT
NA few TRBJ2-5 TRBV20-1 13 CSASGLAQETQYF TGCAGTGCTAGTGGTCTAGCTCAAGAGACCCAGTACTTC
NA few TRBJ1-1 TRBV12-3/TRBV12-4 14 CASSFWGLDTEAFF TGTGCCAGCAGTTTCTGGGGGCTGGACACTGAAGCTTTCTTT
NA few TRBJ2-1 TRBV12-3/TRBV12-4 15 CASSESPGLFDEQFF TGTGCCAGCAGTGAGAGCCCGGGACTTTTCGATGAGCAGTTCTTC
NA many TRBJ2-5 TRBV12-3/TRBV12-4 17 CASSLALVLEGGETQYF TGTGCCAGCAGTTTAGCGCTTGTACTAGAGGGAGGAGAGACCCAGTACTTC
NA few TRBJ1-6 TRBV3-1 14 CASSQAAGRSPLHF TGTGCCAGCAGCCAAGCGGCAGGGCGTTCACCCCTCCACTTT
NA many TRBJ1-5 TRBV10-2 15 CASSVGRGWDQPQHF TGCGCCAGCAGTGTAGGCAGGGGATGGGATCAGCCCCAGCATTTT
NA NA TRBJ2-1 TRBV20-1 15 CSARRAVTSPNEQFF TGCAGTGCTAGACGGGCGGTTACTAGTCCCAATGAGCAGTTCTTC
NA few TRBJ2-7 TRBV27 13 CASSLSQLYEQYF TGTGCCAGCAGTTTGTCCCAGCTCTACGAGCAGTACTTC
NA few TRBJ1-1 TRBV29-1 13 CSSLGQLNTEAFF TGCAGCTCGTTAGGACAGTTGAACACTGAAGCTTTCTTT
TRBD1 many TRBJ2-7 TRBV14 15 CASSQLTGGRNEQYF TGTGCCAGCAGCCAACTGACAGGGGGCCGGAACGAGCAGTACTTC
NA few TRBJ2-1 TRBV15 9 CATSSDRVF TGTGCCACCAGCAGCGACCGGGTCTTC
NA many TRBJ2-7 TRBV5-1 14 CASSYLGPSYEQYF TGCGCCAGCAGCTACCTCGGACCCTCCTACGAGCAGTACTTC
TRBD1 many TRBJ2-3 TRBV28 16 CASITVGQRYGDTQYF TGTGCCAGCATTACCGTGGGACAGAGATACGGAGATACGCAGTATTTT
NA NA TRBJ1-1 TRBV20-1 12 CSVGWGDTEAFF TGCAGTGTAGGTTGGGGTGACACTGAAGCTTTCTTT
NA few TRBJ2-1 TRBV7-2 15 CASSLVLGRNNEQFF TGTGCCAGCAGCTTAGTGCTGGGACGGAACAATGAGCAGTTCTTC
TRBD2 many TRBJ2-2 TRBV29-1 15 CSVETSGRNTGELFF TGCAGCGTCGAGACTAGCGGGAGGAACACCGGGGAGCTGTTTTTT